These T cell receptor beta chains were read from a single sample in a study of blood T cell repertoires in COVID-19. Assay: immunoSEQ multiplex PCR; the TCRdb copy retains only in-frame clones and omits some. The repertoire has under 300,000 clones, approximately 90% of them found once; the top ten carry about 3%. Sequencing was done on a sample of PBMCs or T cells enriched from blood (not recorded which). These receptors came from a woman in her forties or fifties who had recovered from COVID-19. The CDR3 runs from the conserved cysteine through the conserved F or W. A D gene is named only where the DNA matches it firmly. A clone size is listed for some rows: how often the clone was seen (once, few, many), or a class if it is expanded.

V: TRBV28
J: TRBJ2-3
size: -
D: TRBD1
DNA: TGTGCCAGCAGTTCAGGGGGAACAGATACGCAGTATTTT
CDR3: CASSSGGTDTQYF

V: TRBV6-2/TRBV6-3
J: TRBJ2-7
size: -
D: -
DNA: TGTGCCAGCAGCCGGGACAAATCCTACGAGCAGTACTTC
CDR3: CASSRDKSYEQYF

V: TRBV7-2
J: TRBJ2-7
size: once
D: TRBD1
DNA: TGTGCCAGCAGCGCGGGACAGGGGGCTTACGAGCAGTACTTC
CDR3: CASSAGQGAYEQYF

V: TRBV28
J: TRBJ2-5
size: -
D: TRBD2
DNA: TGTGCCAGCAGTTCCGGACTAGCGGGAGTAGAGACCCAGTACTTC
CDR3: CASSSGLAGVETQYF

V: TRBV28
J: TRBJ1-5
size: once
D: -
DNA: TGTGCCAGCATCCACCCCCAGGGCTCGGGTAGCAATCAGCCCCAGCATTTT
CDR3: CASIHPQGSGSNQPQHF

V: TRBV6-4
J: TRBJ1-2
size: -
D: TRBD1
DNA: TGTGCCAGCTCACAGGGGGTCGGCTATGGCTACACCTTC
CDR3: CASSQGVGYGYTF

V: TRBV12-3/TRBV12-4
J: TRBJ2-3
size: -
D: TRBD2
DNA: TGTGCCAGCAATAAGCGGGAGACAGATACGCAGTATTTT
CDR3: CASNKRETDTQYF

V: TRBV7-3
J: TRBJ2-1
size: -
D: -
DNA: TGTGCCAGCAGCCCGAGTCGGGCTAGCGCAAACAATGAGCAGTTCTTC
CDR3: CASSPSRASANNEQFF

V: TRBV11-2
J: TRBJ2-1
size: -
D: TRBD2
DNA: TGTGCCAGCAGCTTCGAACTAGCGGGAGGTGGCAATGAGCAGTTCTTC
CDR3: CASSFELAGGGNEQFF

V: TRBV2
J: TRBJ1-1
size: few
D: -
DNA: TGTGCCAGCAGTGAAGGGACGAGGAGGATCGCGGAAGCTTTCTTT
CDR3: CASSEGTRRIAEAFF

V: TRBV3-1/TRBV3-2
J: TRBJ1-3
size: -
D: -
DNA: TGTGCCAGCAGCCAACAGGGGCTCGGAAACACCATATATTTT
CDR3: CASSQQGLGNTIYF

V: TRBV2
J: TRBJ2-1
size: -
D: TRBD1
DNA: TGTGCCAGCAGTGGGGCCCCAGGGGGTGTCTATGAGCAGTTCTTC
CDR3: CASSGAPGGVYEQFF

V: TRBV3-1/TRBV3-2
J: TRBJ2-2
size: -
D: TRBD1
DNA: TGTGCCAGCAGCTTCCAATATCCCGGGACAGGTGGCACCGGGGAGCTGTTTTTT
CDR3: CASSFQYPGTGGTGELFF

V: TRBV10-3
J: TRBJ1-3
size: -
D: TRBD1
DNA: TGTGCCATCAGTAGAACCGGGACAGCCGGAAACACCATATATTTT
CDR3: CAISRTGTAGNTIYF

V: TRBV19
J: TRBJ2-1
size: -
D: TRBD2
DNA: TGTGCCAGTAGTCCGATTCCAAAACTAGCGGGAGCAAGGAGTGAGCAGTTCTTC
CDR3: CASSPIPKLAGARSEQFF

V: TRBV7-9
J: TRBJ1-4
size: -
D: -
DNA: TGTGCCAGCGGGGGGGCTAATGAAAAACTGTTTTTT
CDR3: CASGGANEKLFF

V: TRBV2
J: TRBJ2-5
size: -
D: -
DNA: TGTGCCAGCAGGAGGCTGAGGGCCGAAGAGACCCAGTACTTC
CDR3: CASRRLRAEETQYF

V: TRBV28
J: TRBJ2-1
size: -
D: TRBD1
DNA: TGTGCCAGCAGTACACAGGGGGACAATGAGCAGTTCTTC
CDR3: CASSTQGDNEQFF

V: TRBV21-1
J: TRBJ1-6
size: -
D: -
DNA: TGTGCCAGCAGCACCACCTTACATCGGACAGGGTGTCTCCACTTT
CDR3: CASSTTLHRTGCLHF

V: TRBV10-3
J: TRBJ2-4
size: -
D: -
DNA: TGTGCCATCAGTGAGTTCCCCGGAACAGGTGGGAACATTCAGTACTTC
CDR3: CAISEFPGTGGNIQYF

V: TRBV4-1
J: TRBJ2-6
size: -
D: -
DNA: TGCGCCAGCAGCCAAGTTAGCGGCCTCTCTGGGGCCAACGTCCTGACTTTC
CDR3: CASSQVSGLSGANVLTF

V: TRBV5-3
J: TRBJ2-1
size: once
D: -
DNA: TGTGCCAGAAGCTTAGCCGGACAGATTCAGTTCTTC
CDR3: CARSLAGQIQFF

V: TRBV19
J: TRBJ1-5
size: -
D: TRBD1
DNA: TGTGCCAGTAGTCCCCCCGGGGCAGGGGGCGTTTTTGTCCAGCATTTT
CDR3: CASSPPGAGGVFVQHF

V: TRBV6-5
J: TRBJ2-7
size: once
D: -
DNA: TGTGCCAGCACGACAGCCCCTACCTACGAGCAGTACTTC
CDR3: CASTTAPTYEQYF

V: TRBV7-3
J: TRBJ1-3
size: -
D: -
DNA: TGTGCCAGCAGCTTAAACACTGGAAACACCATATATTTT
CDR3: CASSLNTGNTIYF

V: TRBV7-9
J: TRBJ1-2
size: -
D: -
DNA: TGTGCCAGCAGCTTAGTAGGCAGGGGAACTGGCTACACCTTC
CDR3: CASSLVGRGTGYTF

V: TRBV5-4
J: TRBJ1-2
size: -
D: TRBD1
DNA: TGTGCCAGCAGACTGGGGACAGATGTCTATGGCTACACCTTC
CDR3: CASRLGTDVYGYTF

V: TRBV6-6
J: TRBJ1-6
size: -
D: -
DNA: TGTGCCAGCAGTTCAGGTGGTTCACCCCTCCACTTT
CDR3: CASSSGGSPLHF

V: TRBV7-2
J: TRBJ1-6
size: -
D: TRBD1
DNA: TGTGCCAGCAGCTTAGTTCCTACAGGGGGCCTAAATTCACCCCTCCACTTT
CDR3: CASSLVPTGGLNSPLHF

V: TRBV28
J: TRBJ1-6
size: -
D: -
DNA: TGTGCCAGCAGCCCTCACCCCTCTCGGTCCTCACCCCTCCACTTT
CDR3: CASSPHPSRSSPLHF

V: TRBV7-8
J: TRBJ2-1
size: -
D: TRBD2
DNA: TGTGCCAGCTCCAGACTAGCGGGAGGGCCTAGGGATGAGCAGTTCTTC
CDR3: CASSRLAGGPRDEQFF